The clone carrying this T cell receptor beta chain has only a few counts. TCRdb's table, derived via immunoSEQ multiplex PCR, lists solely in-frame clones and lacks some. The sample lists 20,000 to 30,000 clones; 75% to 85% were seen once. This sample is drawn from a study of control samples from healthy donors and cancer patients. Material for sequencing was PBMCs. This receptor was identified in a man aged 55 to 70 with colorectal cancer.

CDR3 protein: CASSPTDRAYEQYF. As DNA, the CDR3 is TGTGCCAGCAGCCCCACCGACAGGGCCTACGAGCAGTACTTC. The rearrangement links TRBV11-3 to TRBJ2-7, with 7 bases fitting TRBD1. Germline V gives CDR1 SGHNT, CDR2 YENEEA. The CDR3 runs to 14 residues. With V trimmed by 5 bases and J by 2 bases, 6 bases remained unmatched.